This paragraph reports one T cell receptor beta chain. What it recognizes is unknown. This specimen comes from a study of T-cell reconstitution after alpha-beta-depleted transplantation in children. Findings and caveats of the study: Diversity and T-cell counts at one year after transplant derived mostly from new T cells. Approximately two months post-transplant, alpha-beta T cells reportedly originated from several hundred expanded graft clones.

This CDR3 has 14 residues. Trimming shortened V by 6 bases and J by 0 bases, and 9 bases separated the two germline ends. The V gene's germline CDR1 is MDHEN and CDR2 SYDVKM. Library preparation (for TCRbeta) was performed with unique molecular identifiers. TCRdb processed the PCR reads anew with MiXCR; each CDR3 protein has one entry. The sample has more than 300,000 distinct CDR3 sequences, 15% to 20% seen once. The starting material was PBMCs, mostly from graft donor cells, obtained 360 days after TCRalphabeta/CD19-depleted stem cell transplant. This TCR was sampled from a male patient aged 2 to 10 who had a stem cell transplant for acute lymphoblastic leukemia, so the T cells may come from the graft donor. The chain links TRBV28 to TRBJ2-1, with D unclear. The CDR3 DNA reads TGTGCCAGCAGCCCGTTTGCCTCCTACAATGAGCAGTTCTTC. This gives the protein CASSPFASYNEQFF.